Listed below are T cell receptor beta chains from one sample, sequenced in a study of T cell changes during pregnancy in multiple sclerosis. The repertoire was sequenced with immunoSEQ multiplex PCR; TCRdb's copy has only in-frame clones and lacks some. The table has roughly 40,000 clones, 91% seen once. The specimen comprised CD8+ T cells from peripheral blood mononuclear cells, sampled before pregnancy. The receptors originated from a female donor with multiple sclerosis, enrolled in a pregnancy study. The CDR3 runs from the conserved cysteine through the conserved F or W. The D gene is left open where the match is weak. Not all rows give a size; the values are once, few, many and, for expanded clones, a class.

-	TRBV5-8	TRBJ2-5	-	CASSYTGDEETQYF	TGTGCCAGCAGCTATACAGGAGACGAAGAGACCCAGTACTTC
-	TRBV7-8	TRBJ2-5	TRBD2	CASSKPRTSGDTDQETQYF	TGTGCCAGCAGCAAACCTCGGACTAGCGGGGATACGGACCAAGAGACCCAGTACTTC
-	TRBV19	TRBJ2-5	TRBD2	CASSVGLAKETQYF	TGTGCCAGTAGTGTGGGACTAGCGAAAGAGACCCAGTACTTC
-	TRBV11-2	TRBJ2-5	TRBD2	CASSFITSAETQYF	TGTGCCAGCAGCTTTATCACTAGCGCGGAGACCCAGTACTTC
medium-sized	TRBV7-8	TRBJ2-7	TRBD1	CASSLGGAVAGQGNEQYF	TGTGCCAGCAGCTTGGGCGGGGCCGTGGCGGGACAGGGTAACGAGCAGTACTTC
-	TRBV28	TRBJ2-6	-	CASTVQKISGANVLTF	TGTGCCAGCACGGTGCAAAAGATCTCTGGGGCCAACGTCCTGACTTTC
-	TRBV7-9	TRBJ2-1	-	CASSLTTSPYNEQFF	TGTGCCAGCAGCTTAACGACTTCACCCTACAATGAGCAGTTCTTC
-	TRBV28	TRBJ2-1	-	CASIPGGGSNEQFF	TGTGCCAGCATACCAGGTGGGGGCTCCAATGAGCAGTTCTTC
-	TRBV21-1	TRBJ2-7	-	CASSKSRTASGITEQYF	TGTGCCAGCAGCAAATCCCGGACCGCTAGCGGGATAACGGAGCAGTACTTC
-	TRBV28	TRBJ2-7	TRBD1	CASSFSITGAMKYEQYF	TGTGCCAGCAGTTTTTCAATCACAGGGGCCATGAAATACGAGCAGTACTTC
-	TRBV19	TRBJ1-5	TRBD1	CASSITGANQPQHF	TGTGCCAGTAGTATCACAGGGGCAAATCAGCCCCAGCATTTT
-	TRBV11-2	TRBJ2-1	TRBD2	CASSSGAGVGYNEQFF	TGTGCCAGCAGCTCCGGAGCGGGAGTGGGTTACAATGAGCAGTTCTTC
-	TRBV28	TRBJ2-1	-	CASSLRLAEVYNEQFF	TGTGCCAGCAGTTTGCGTCTCGCCGAGGTCTACAATGAGCAGTTCTTC
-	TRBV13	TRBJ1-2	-	CASSLIQGPYTF	TGTGCCAGCAGCCTAATACAGGGTCCCTACACCTTC
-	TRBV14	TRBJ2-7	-	CASSQDLAIYEQYF	TGTGCCAGCAGCCAAGATCTAGCGATCTACGAGCAGTACTTC
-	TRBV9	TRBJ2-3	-	CASSQAPNPDTQYF	TGTGCCAGCAGCCAAGCCCCTAACCCAGATACGCAGTATTTT
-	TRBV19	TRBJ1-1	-	CASRGGGFGAEAFF	TGTGCCAGTAGGGGCGGGGGTTTTGGGGCTGAAGCTTTCTTT
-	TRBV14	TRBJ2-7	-	CASRNGQKYEQYF	TGTGCCAGCAGGAATGGACAGAAATACGAGCAGTACTTC
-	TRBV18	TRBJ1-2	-	CASSPPKGGALFGYTF	TGTGCCAGCTCACCACCGAAGGGAGGCGCCCTCTTTGGCTACACCTTC
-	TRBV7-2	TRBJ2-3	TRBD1	CASSRTGGAEDTQYF	TGTGCCAGCAGCCGCACAGGGGGCGCGGAAGATACGCAGTATTTT
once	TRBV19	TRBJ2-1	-	CASSISVGSSYNEQFF	TGTGCCAGTAGTATATCCGTGGGGAGCTCCTACAATGAGCAGTTCTTC
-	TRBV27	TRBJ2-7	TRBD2	CASTRGLAGGPYEQYF	TGTGCCAGCACCCGGGGACTAGCGGGAGGGCCATACGAGCAGTACTTC
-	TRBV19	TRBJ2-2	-	CASSIVGGSGELFF	TGTGCCAGTAGTATCGTTGGGGGGTCCGGGGAGCTGTTTTTT
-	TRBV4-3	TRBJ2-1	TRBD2	CASSPGLADYNEQFF	TGCGCCAGCAGCCCAGGACTAGCGGACTACAATGAGCAGTTCTTC
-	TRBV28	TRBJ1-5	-	CASKDSRSNQPQHF	TGTGCCAGCAAGGACAGTCGGAGCAATCAGCCCCAGCATTTT
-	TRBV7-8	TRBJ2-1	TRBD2	CASSLASGSGGDEQFF	TGTGCCAGCAGCTTGGCTAGCGGGAGTGGGGGGGATGAGCAGTTCTTC
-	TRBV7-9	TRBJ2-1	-	CASRTSLGYNEQFF	TGTGCCAGCAGGACTAGTCTAGGGTACAATGAGCAGTTCTTC
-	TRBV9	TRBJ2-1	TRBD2	CASSATSGVYEQFF	TGTGCCAGCAGCGCGACTAGCGGGGTTTATGAGCAGTTCTTC
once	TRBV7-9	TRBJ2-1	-	CASSFSDSSKNEQFF	TGTGCCAGCAGCTTTAGTGACAGCAGTAAAAATGAGCAGTTCTTC
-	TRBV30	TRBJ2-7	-	CAWSPPASTYEQYF	TGTGCCTGGAGTCCCCCAGCGTCGACCTACGAGCAGTACTTC
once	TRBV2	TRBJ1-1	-	CASSGVPVNTEAFF	TGTGCCAGCAGTGGAGTACCCGTGAACACTGAAGCTTTCTTT
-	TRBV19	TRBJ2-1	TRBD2	CASSAGLANNEQFF	TGTGCCAGTAGTGCAGGACTAGCCAACAATGAGCAGTTCTTC
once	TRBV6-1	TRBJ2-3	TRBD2	CASRLLAGGTDTQYF	TGTGCCAGCAGGCTACTAGCGGGAGGGACCGATACGCAGTATTTT
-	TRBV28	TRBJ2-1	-	CASSGGADEQFF	TGTGCCAGCAGTGGAGGAGCGGATGAGCAGTTCTTC
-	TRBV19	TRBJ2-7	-	CASSSGRGAYEQYF	TGTGCCAGTAGTTCGGGCAGGGGGGCCTACGAGCAGTACTTC
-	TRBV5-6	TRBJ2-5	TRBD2	CASSLDLAEETQYF	TGTGCCAGCAGCTTGGACCTAGCGGAAGAGACCCAGTACTTC
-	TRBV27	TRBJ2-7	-	CASSVAPQGREQYF	TGTGCCAGCAGTGTCGCGCCTCAGGGCAGAGAGCAGTACTTC
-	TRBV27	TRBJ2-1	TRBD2	CAARGRVYNEQFF	TGTGCAGCCCGCGGGAGGGTTTACAATGAGCAGTTCTTC
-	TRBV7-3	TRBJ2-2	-	CASSLLNTGELFF	TGTGCCAGCAGCTTACTTAACACCGGGGAGCTGTTTTTT
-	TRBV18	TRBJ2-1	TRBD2	CASSTTTSGPYNEQFF	TGTGCCAGCTCAACGACTACTAGCGGACCGTACAATGAGCAGTTCTTC